Below are 10 T cell receptor beta chains sequenced from a single sample in a study of tissue T cells after allogeneic stem cell transplantation (dated by TCRdb to the early 2020s). The time point label, read with the paper, signifies: mouse harvest day 7 after allogeneic transplant. Each mouse graft, delivered by tail vein injection, combined 10^6 splenic CD5+ T cells with 10^7 T-cell-depleted bone marrow cells. The method behind the library was the immunoSEQ multiplex PCR assay. Not all clones reach the TCRdb copy of this immuneACCESS table, which keeps in-frame sequences only. Checked studies attribute under half of the gap to unresolved V genes and leave the rest unexplained. This sample has thousands of clones in its table, and roughly three fifths of those were observed once. Around 30% of the sample goes to the ten largest clones. Input material: spleen. These receptors originate from a female BALB/c mouse given C57BL/6 T cells with graft-versus-host disease after an allogeneic hematopoietic cell transplant.

This clone was seen a handful of times. Genes and germline are mouse. Read sequence stops 1 residue before the CDR3 end, and the germline J gene provides the missing end. The chain has TRBV14 and TRBJ2-7; a weak D match, TRBD2 (6 bases). The germline V gene encodes CDR1 SGHDT and CDR2 FRDEAV. With 2 bases removed from V and 1 base from J, the gap between germline ends came to 7 bases. There are 13 residues in the CDR3. The CDR3 protein is CASSFDWSYEQYF. CDR3 bases read: TGTGCCAGCAGTTTTGACTGGTCCTATGAACAGTAC.

A remark on this clone: The junction differs from germline at one of its ends, possibly a read error. Gene and germline names: mouse. The sequenced fragment ends 1 residue before the CDR3 boundary, so the rest is inferred from the germline J gene. This rearrangement joins TRBV13-1 to TRBJ1-2; possibly TRBD1 for D (6 bases). The CDR3 sequence is 13 residues long. Germline lookup yields CDR1 NSHNY and CDR2 SYGAGN. The DNA read from the CDR3 is TGTGCCAGCAGCGGGGGACAAAACTCCGGCTACACC. This encodes CASSGGQNSGYT. Given in full, the CDR3 is CASSGGQNSGYTF.

Concerning this clone itself: Gene labels here are mouse ones. The read terminates 1 residue ahead of where the CDR3 ends, so the germline J gene completes it. The V gene is TRBV13-2, the J gene TRBJ1-3; D gene ambiguous. There are 12 residues in the CDR3. The V and J ends lost 5 bases and 1 base respectively, with 4 bases between them. CDR1 NNHNN and CDR2 SYGAGS come from the germline V gene (reference sequence). Partial CDR3 DNA: TGTGCCAGCGGGGACTCTGGAAATACGCTCTAT. Translated, it gives CASGDSGNTLY. The full CDR3 reads CASGDSGNTLYF.

On this clone: The gene names given are mouse names. The read finishes 1 residue shy of the CDR3 end, and the germline J gene is used to complete it. The gene calls are TRBV26 and TRBJ2-5; D is uncertain. CDR1 is KGHPV and CDR2 is FQNQEV in the germline V gene (reference sequence). This CDR3 comprises 14 residues. V was pared by 3 bases and J by 0 bases, with 7 bases between. The CDR3 bases that were read are TGTGCCAGCAGTCTTTCATCTAACCAAGACACCCAGTAC. Translating gives CASSLSSNQDTQY. The entire CDR3 protein reads CASSLSSNQDTQYF. The complete variable domain, with remaining parts taken from reference TRBV26 and TRBJ2-5, reads NSKVIQTPRYLVKGQGQKAKMRCIPEKGHPVVFWYQQNKNNEFKFLINFQNQEVLQQIDMTEKRFSAECPSNSPCSLEIQSSEAGDSALYLCASSLSSNQDTQYFGPGTRLLVL.

This clone occurred once. Any gene name here is a mouse gene name. The read is 1 residue too short to cover the CDR3 end, so that end is filled in from the germline J gene. The gene calls are TRBV26 and TRBJ2-3; D is unclear. The germline gives CDR1 KGHPV, CDR2 FQNQEV (reference sequence). The CDR3 extends over 13 amino acids. The V end was cut by 5 bases, the J end by 0 bases, with 6 bases between. CDR3 bases read: TGTGCCAGCAGTGGATCTAGTGCAGAAACGCTGTAT. Protein sequence: CASSGSSAETLY. The full CDR3 reads CASSGSSAETLYF.

This clone showed up just a few times. All gene names here are mouse names. Read data end 1 residue before the CDR3 end; the end is taken from the germline J gene. V is TRBV26 and J is TRBJ1-2; D possibly corresponds to TRBD1 (5 bases). The V gene lost 1 base and the J gene lost 0 bases, with 9 bases spanning the gap. The germline V gene has CDR1 KGHPV and CDR2 FQNQEV (reference sequence). CDR3 length: 15 amino acids. The chain's CDR3 is CASSLWGGANSDYTF. The sequenced part of the CDR3 DNA is TGTGCCAGCAGTCTGTGGGGGGGTGCAAACTCCGACTACACC.

Notes on this clone: Germline and genes: mouse. The CDR3 end is not reached by the read, which stops 1 residue before it; the germline J gene fills it in. The chain combines TRBV17 with TRBJ1-4; the D is unclear. The CDR3 is 15 amino acids. The V gene lost 2 bases and the J gene lost 0 bases, with 7 bases spanning the gap. Germline assignment: CDR1 MNHDT and CDR2 YYDKIL. Partial CDR3 DNA: TGTGCTAGCAGTAGAAGACAATTTTCCAACGAAAGATTATTT. The encoded protein is CASSRRQFSNERLF. The entire CDR3 reads CASSRRQFSNERLFF.

A remark on this clone: Germline and genes here are mouse. The read falls 1 residue short of the CDR3 end, and the missing part is taken from the germline J gene. The genes are TRBV13-1 and TRBJ2-7; 14 bases map to TRBD2. The CDR3 sequence is 15 residues long. V lost 10 bases and J lost 6; bases outside the gene matches: 12. Germline CDR1 and CDR2: NSHNY and SYGAGN. Incomplete CDR3 DNA: TGTGCCTGCTGTGTTGGGGGACTGGGGGGGCTTGAACAGTAC. Its protein is CACCVGGLGGLEQY. The CDR3 in its entirety is CACCVGGLGGLEQYF.

About this clone itself: Gene names and germline match the mouse. The CDR3 loop is CTCSARGRDTQYF. The CDR3 bases that were read are TGCACCTGCAGTGCCAGGGGAAGGGACACCCAGTAC. V and J are TRBV1 and TRBJ2-5, with a tentative D call TRBD1 (6 bases). Sequencing ends 1 residue short of the CDR3 end; the germline J gene provides the rest. Germline CDR1 and CDR2: NSQYPW and LRSPGD (reference sequence). The CDR3 has 13 residues. The V gene lost 3 bases and the J gene lost 6 bases, with 10 bases spanning the gap.

As concerns this clone: Genes and germline come from the mouse. With the read ending 1 residue before the CDR3 end, the germline J gene is used to fill in that end. The chain links TRBV26 to TRBJ1-1, with TRBD1 matching over 7 bases. V was pared by 4 bases and J by 5 bases, with 4 bases of the junction left unmatched. CDR1 is KGHPV and CDR2 is FQNQEV in the germline V gene (reference sequence). This CDR3 is 13 amino acids long. The CDR3 region is CASSPSTGTEVFF. The sequenced CDR3 bases are TGTGCCAGCAGTCCCTCGACAGGGACAGAAGTCTTC.